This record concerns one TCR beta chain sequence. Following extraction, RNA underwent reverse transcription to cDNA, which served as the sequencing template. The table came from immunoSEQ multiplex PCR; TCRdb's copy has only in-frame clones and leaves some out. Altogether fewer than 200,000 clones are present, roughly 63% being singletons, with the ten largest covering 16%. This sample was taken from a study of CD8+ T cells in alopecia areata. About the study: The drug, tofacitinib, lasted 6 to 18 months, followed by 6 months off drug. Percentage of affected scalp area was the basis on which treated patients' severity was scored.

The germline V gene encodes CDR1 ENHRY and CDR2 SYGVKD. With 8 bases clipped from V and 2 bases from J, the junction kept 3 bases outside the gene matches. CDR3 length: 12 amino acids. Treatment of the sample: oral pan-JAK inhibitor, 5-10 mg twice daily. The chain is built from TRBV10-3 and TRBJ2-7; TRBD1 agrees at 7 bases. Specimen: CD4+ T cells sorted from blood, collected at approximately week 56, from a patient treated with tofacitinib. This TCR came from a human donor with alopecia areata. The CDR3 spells CAIGTDPYEQYF. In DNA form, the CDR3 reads TGTGCCATCGGGACAGATCCCTACGAGCAGTACTTC.